The sequence of this T cell receptor beta chain was determined in a study of blood T cell repertoires in COVID-19. About the study: The origin of the acute and convalescent COVID-19 samples was the United States, Italy and Spain. The analysed material was cDNA or gDNA that came from T cells, B-cell-depleted T cells, or PBMCs.

The study recruited people aged 18 to 89 years across 24 US areas. Which cohort a participant joined came from the clinical history participants gave. V was pared by 5 bases and J by 8 bases, with 12 bases between. Per germline, CDR1 SNHLY and CDR2 FYNNEI. The CDR3 runs 12 residues. TCRdb keeps only in-frame clones here, not all; method: immunoSEQ multiplex PCR. The sample lists under 300,000 clones, about 88% occurring once. This receptor was obtained from a woman in her 50s who had recovered from COVID-19. Sequencing was carried out using PBMCs or T cells enriched from blood (not recorded which). This chain links TRBV2 with TRBJ1-2; D is unclear. The CDR3 DNA is TGTGCCAGCAGTTCGGACCCGGGAGGCTACACCTTC. It encodes CASSSDPGGYTF.